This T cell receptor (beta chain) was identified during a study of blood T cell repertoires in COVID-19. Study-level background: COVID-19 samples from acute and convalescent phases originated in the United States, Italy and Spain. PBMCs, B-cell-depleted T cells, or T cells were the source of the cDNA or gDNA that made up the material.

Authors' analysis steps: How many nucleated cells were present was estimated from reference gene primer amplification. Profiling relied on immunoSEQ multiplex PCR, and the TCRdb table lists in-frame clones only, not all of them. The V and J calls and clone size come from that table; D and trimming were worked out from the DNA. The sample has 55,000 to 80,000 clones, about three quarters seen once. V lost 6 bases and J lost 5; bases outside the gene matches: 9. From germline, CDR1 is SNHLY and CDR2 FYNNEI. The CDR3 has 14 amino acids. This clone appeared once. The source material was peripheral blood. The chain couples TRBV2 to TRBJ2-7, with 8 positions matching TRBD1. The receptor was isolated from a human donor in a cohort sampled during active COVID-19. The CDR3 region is CASSRTGFFDEQYF. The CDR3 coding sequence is TGTGCCAGCAGCAGGACAGGGTTTTTCGACGAGCAGTACTTC.